This TCR beta chain was documented in a study of blood T cell repertoires in COVID-19. CDR1 DFQATT and CDR2 SNEGSKA come from the germline V gene (reference sequence). Trimming took off 6 bases at V and 3 bases at J, with 9 bases between the two ends. CDR3 length: 11 amino acids. Produced via immunoSEQ multiplex PCR; TCRdb's table is partial and in-frame only. The table shows 100,000 to 120,000 clones, with roughly 70% occurring only once. The TCR comes from a woman between 40 and 50 years old with acute or convalescent COVID-19. The source material was peripheral blood. The J gene is TRBJ2-7, the V gene TRBV20-1; D possibly corresponds to TRBD1 (5 bases). The CDR3 spells CSASTGYEQYF. The CDR3 DNA reads as TGCAGTGCCAGTACAGGCTACGAGCAGTACTTC.